Shown below are 21 T cell receptor beta chains from a single sample sequenced in a study of T cell repertoires in cytomegalovirus infection. TCRdb processed the reads anew with MiXCR; each CDR3 protein has one entry. The sample has roughly 800,000 distinct CDR3 sequences, just under 30% seen once; the top ten hold under 15%. No antigens are known for them. This specimen consisted of cultured CD8+ T cells from PBMCs, obtained from culture after CMV antigen stimulation. The receptors here all came from a human donor in good health (CMV status not recorded). Some clones in this sample may be carry-over from other donors' samples.

V is TRBV10-3 and J is TRBJ1-2, with D tentatively TRBD1 (6 bases). Trimming left V 6 bases short and J 2 bases short, with 13 bases between. The germline gives CDR1 ENHRY, CDR2 SYGVKD. The length of the CDR3 is 14 residues. The CDR3 region has the DNA TGTGCCATCAGACCGGGACAACAGAACTATGGCTACACCTTC. Its translation is CAIRPGQQNYGYTF.

This clonotype was observed many times. V usage is TRBV7-2 and J usage is TRBJ2-3; D ambiguous. The CDR3 covers 14 residues. The V end was cut by 3 bases, the J end by 2 bases, with 9 bases between. Germline CDR1 SGHTA, CDR2 FQGNSA. The CDR3, as DNA: TGTGCCAGCAGCTTTGAAACGATCACAGATACGCAGTATTTT. Protein product: CASSFETITDTQYF.

The V and J genes are TRBV6-1 and TRBJ2-1; D gene unclear. V lost 5 bases and J lost 9, with 11 bases in between. This CDR3 is built from 12 residues. Looked up from germline, CDR1 is MNHNS and CDR2 is SASEGT. CDR3 bases: TGTGCCAGCAGTCCGACCCGTAGTGAGCAGTTCTTC. This codes for CASSPTRSEQFF.

V gene TRBV7-9 combines with J gene TRBJ2-7; D tentatively reads TRBD1 or TRBD2 (6 bases each). CDR1 is SEHNR, CDR2 FQNEAQ, per germline (reference sequence). Trimming stripped 4 bases from V and 1 base from J, with 20 bases between. The CDR3 consists of 17 residues. The CDR3 here is CASSSVPGDSGSYEQYF. The CDR3 DNA reads as TGTGCCAGCAGCTCCGTCCCAGGGGACTCCGGTTCCTACGAGCAGTACTTC. The full variable domain, in which reference TRBV7-9 and TRBJ2-7 provide the parts outside the CDR3, is DTGVSQNPRHKITKRGQNVTFRCDPISEHNRLYWYRQTLGQGPEFLTYFQNEAQLEKSRLLSDRFSAERPKGSFSTLEIQRTEQGDSAMYLCASSSVPGDSGSYEQYFGPGTRLTVT.

Only a few counts were recorded for this clonotype. This chain connects TRBV7-9 to TRBJ2-1; TRBD1 might be the D (6 bases). CDR3 length equals 14 residues. The V and J ends lost 5 bases and 7 bases respectively, with 15 bases between them. In germline, CDR1 is SEHNR, CDR2 FQNEAQ (reference sequence). In DNA, the CDR3 is TGTGCCAGCAGCCACGCCCAACAGGGTAATGAGCAGTTCTTC. As protein: CASSHAQQGNEQFF.

V is TRBV29-1 and J is TRBJ2-3, with TRBD2 as a possible D gene (6 bases). The length of the CDR3 is 13 residues. Trimming cost V 3 bases and J 12 bases, with 19 bases left between them. The V gene's germline CDR1 is SQVTM and CDR2 ANQGSEA. CDR3 coding DNA: TGCAGCGTTGACGGGGGTCCGTCATTAACTCAGTATTTT. It codes for CSVDGGPSLTQYF.

The chain carries TRBV2 and TRBJ2-1; D may be TRBD1 (5 bases). Germline values: CDR1 SNHLY, CDR2 FYNNEI. Between the trimmed V and J ends, which lost 7 bases and 9 bases, there was a span of 10 bases. There are 11 residues in the CDR3. CDR3 bases: TGTGCCAGCAAGGGAAGGGGTGAGCAGTTCTTC. Its protein is CASKGRGEQFF.

V gene TRBV28 combines with J gene TRBJ1-2; unclear D gene. Trimming shortened V by 1 base and J by 7 bases, and 10 bases separated the two germline ends. The CDR3 consists of 13 residues. Germline V lookup: CDR1 MDHEN, CDR2 SYDVKM. CDR3 bases: TGTGCCAGCAGTTTATATGCGGGTCCTGGCTACACCTTC. Translated, it gives CASSLYAGPGYTF.

This clonotype was counted a few times. V usage is TRBV2 and J usage is TRBJ2-4; no definite D call. Trimming cost V 7 bases and J 5 bases, with 15 bases left between them. This CDR3 region has 14 residues. Germline loops: CDR1 SNHLY, CDR2 FYNNEI. The CDR3 is CASKGGRRENIQYF. The CDR3 DNA reads as TGTGCCAGCAAGGGTGGACGAAGAGAAAACATTCAGTACTTC.

The V gene is TRBV27, the J gene TRBJ2-7; possible D gene TRBD1, 5 bases. The CDR3 consists of 14 residues. Per the germline V gene, CDR1 is MNHEY and CDR2 is SMNVEV (reference sequence). The ends were cut back, 3 bases at V and 0 bases at J, with 9 bases in the middle. CDR3 DNA: TGTGCCAGCAGTTTTGGGGCGGCCTCCTACGAGCAGTACTTC. This translates into CASSFGAASYEQYF.

The chain links TRBV5-4 to TRBJ1-6; 11 positions agree with TRBD1. CDR1 and CDR2 from the germline V gene are SGHNT and YYREEE (reference sequence). V lost 3 bases to trimming and J lost 14 bases; unmatched junction nucleotides: 10. The CDR3 covers 15 residues. The CDR3 bases are TGTGCCAGCAGCTCCACGGACAGGGGGCTCGTGGCCCTCCACTTT. It encodes CASSSTDRGLVALHF.

V and J are TRBV7-4 and TRBJ2-2; 10 bases are shared with TRBD1. Germline-derived CDR1 and CDR2 are SGHVT and SQSDAQ. Trimming cost V 5 bases and J 4 bases; bases outside gene matches: 4. The length of the CDR3 is 15 residues. The CDR3 here is CASSRDRGLTGELFF. The DNA for the CDR3 is TGTGCCAGCAGCAGGGACAGGGGCCTCACCGGGGAGCTGTTTTTT.

The rearrangement links TRBV9 to TRBJ1-5, with 9 bases matching TRBD1. CDR1 is SGDLS and CDR2 is YYNGEE in the germline V gene. The CDR3 has 23 residues. Trimming cost V 0 bases and J 1 base; bases outside gene matches: 23. The CDR3 DNA sequence: TGTGCCAGCAGCGTAGCCGAAACAACAGGGGGCTTGGGGACCCCGGGGAGCAATCAGCCCCAGCATTTT. Its translation: CASSVAETTGGLGTPGSNQPQHF.

This clonotype appeared a few times. Its ends do not fully match the called genes, so a read error is possible. The chain links TRBV4-1 to TRBJ1-1; tentatively, D is TRBD1 (6 bases). Germline-derived CDR1 and CDR2 are MGHRA and YSYEKL. This CDR3 is built from 17 residues. CDR3 nucleotide sequence: TGTGCCAGCAGCCAAGGAGAGCCTTACAGGGAGAACACTGAAGCTTTCTTT. Amino acid sequence: CASSQGEPYRENTEAFF.

The chain recombines TRBV4-1 with TRBJ1-1, with unresolved D. Trimming left V 0 bases short and J 1 base short, with 12 bases between. Germline V gene sequence: CDR1 MGHRA, CDR2 YSYEKL. The CDR3 totals 16 residues. The CDR3 region has the DNA TGCGCCAGCAGCCAAGATGGACCGTGGAGGAACACTGAAGCTTTCTTT. This gives the protein CASSQDGPWRNTEAFF.

In its sample, this clonotype was seen a few times. V is TRBV27 and J is TRBJ1-2; D might be TRBD1 (6 bases). There are 16 residues in the CDR3. With 5 bases removed from V and 3 bases from J, the gap between germline ends came to 19 bases. Germline-derived CDR1 and CDR2 are MNHEY and SMNVEV (reference sequence). This chain's CDR3 is CASSPAAEQGYYGYTF. Written as DNA, the CDR3 is TGTGCCAGCAGTCCGGCGGCCGAACAGGGATACTATGGCTACACCTTC.

The chain joins TRBV7-8 to TRBJ2-7; 7 bases agree with TRBD2. There are 13 residues in the CDR3. Germline-derived CDR1 and CDR2 are SGHVS and FQNEAQ. V was clipped by 5 bases and J by 7 bases; unmatched bases: 8. CDR3 in amino acids: CASSTRGAGEQYV. CDR3 coding DNA: TGTGCCAGCAGCACCCGAGGAGCGGGAGAGCAGTACGTC.

This clonotype occurred many times. This chain connects TRBV27 to TRBJ2-3; TRBD1 agrees at 8 bases. With 6 bases clipped from V and 6 bases from J, the junction kept 8 bases outside the gene matches. The CDR3 is 14 residues long. Germline V gives CDR1 MNHEY, CDR2 SMNVEV (reference sequence). CDR3 bases: TGTGCCAGCAGCCCCGGACAGGGTACCGATACGCAGTATTTT. Amino acids: CASSPGQGTDTQYF.

The CDR3 bases are TGTGCCAGCAGCAAAGGGCGGGGGGCGGACTACAATGAGCAGTTCTTC. This gives the protein CASSKGRGADYNEQFF. The V call is TRBV12-3 or TRBV12-4, the J call TRBJ2-1, with TRBD2 matching 8 bases. Trimming took 6 bases from V and 3 from J; bases not matched to a gene: 10. CDR3 size: 16 residues.

The chain recombines TRBV12-3 or TRBV12-4 with TRBJ1-1; TRBD1 matches at 7 bases. Unmatched junction bases numbered 7, after V lost 7 bases and J lost 11 bases. This CDR3 has 11 amino acids. DNA of the CDR3: TGTGCCAGCAAGGGCGACAGGGTCGCTTTCTTT. Translating gives CASKGDRVAFF.

The chain employs TRBV29-1 and TRBJ1-2; D gene uncertain. Trimming removed 0 bases at V and 4 bases at J, with 9 bases between. The CDR3 runs 13 residues. Germline CDR1 reads SQVTM; CDR2 reads ANQGSEA. The CDR3 is CSVEEGMSYGYTF. Written as DNA, the CDR3 is TGCAGCGTTGAAGAGGGGATGAGCTATGGCTACACCTTC.